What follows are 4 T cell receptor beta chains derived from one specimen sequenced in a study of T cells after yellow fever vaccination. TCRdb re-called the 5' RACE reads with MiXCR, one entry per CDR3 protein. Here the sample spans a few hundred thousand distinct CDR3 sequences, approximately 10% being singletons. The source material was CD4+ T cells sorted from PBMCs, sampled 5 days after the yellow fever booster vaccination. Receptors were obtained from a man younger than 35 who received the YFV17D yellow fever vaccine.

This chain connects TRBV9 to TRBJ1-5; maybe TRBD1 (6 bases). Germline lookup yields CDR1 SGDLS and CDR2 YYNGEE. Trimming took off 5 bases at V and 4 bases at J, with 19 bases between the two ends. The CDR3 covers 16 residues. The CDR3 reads CASRNKPTGRNQPQHF. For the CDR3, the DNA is TGTGCCAGCAGGAATAAACCCACAGGGAGGAATCAGCCCCAGCATTTT.

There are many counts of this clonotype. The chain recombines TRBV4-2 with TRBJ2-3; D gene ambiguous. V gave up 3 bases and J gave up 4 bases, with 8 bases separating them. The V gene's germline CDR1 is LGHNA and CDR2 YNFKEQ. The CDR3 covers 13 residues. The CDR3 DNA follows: TGTGCCAGCAGCCAGGCGTACCCAGATACGCAGTATTTT. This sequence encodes CASSQAYPDTQYF.

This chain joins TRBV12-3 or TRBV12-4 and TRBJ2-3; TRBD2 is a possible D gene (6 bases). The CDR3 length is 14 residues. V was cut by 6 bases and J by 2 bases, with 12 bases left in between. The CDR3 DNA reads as TGTGCCAGCAGGCTGACTAGTTCCACAGATACGCAGTATTTT. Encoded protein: CASRLTSSTDTQYF.

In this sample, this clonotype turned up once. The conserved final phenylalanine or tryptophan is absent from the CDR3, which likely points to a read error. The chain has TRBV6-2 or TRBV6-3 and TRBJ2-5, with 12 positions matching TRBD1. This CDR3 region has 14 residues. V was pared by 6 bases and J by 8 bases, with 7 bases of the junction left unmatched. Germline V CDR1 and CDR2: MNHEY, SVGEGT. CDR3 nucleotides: TGTGCCAGCAGGCACTCCGGGACAGGGGGCACCCAGTACCTC. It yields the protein CASRHSGTGGTQYL.